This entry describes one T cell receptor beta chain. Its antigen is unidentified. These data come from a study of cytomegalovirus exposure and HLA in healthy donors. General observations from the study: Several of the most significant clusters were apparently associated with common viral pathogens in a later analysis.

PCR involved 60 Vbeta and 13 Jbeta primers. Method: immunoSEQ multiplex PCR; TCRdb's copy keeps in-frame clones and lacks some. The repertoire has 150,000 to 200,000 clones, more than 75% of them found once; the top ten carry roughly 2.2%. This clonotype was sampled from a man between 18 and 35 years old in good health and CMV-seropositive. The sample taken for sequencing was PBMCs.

Here the CDR3 DNA reads TGTGCCAGCAGCTTAACGGGACTAAAGACAGATACGCAGTATTTT. It specifies CASSLTGLKTDTQYF. The chain uses TRBV7-3 and TRBJ2-3; TRBD2 matches at 7 bases. This CDR3 has 15 residues. V shed 0 bases, J shed 3 bases, and the junction held 3 bases outside the gene matches. Germline CDR1 and CDR2: SGHTA and FQGTGA.